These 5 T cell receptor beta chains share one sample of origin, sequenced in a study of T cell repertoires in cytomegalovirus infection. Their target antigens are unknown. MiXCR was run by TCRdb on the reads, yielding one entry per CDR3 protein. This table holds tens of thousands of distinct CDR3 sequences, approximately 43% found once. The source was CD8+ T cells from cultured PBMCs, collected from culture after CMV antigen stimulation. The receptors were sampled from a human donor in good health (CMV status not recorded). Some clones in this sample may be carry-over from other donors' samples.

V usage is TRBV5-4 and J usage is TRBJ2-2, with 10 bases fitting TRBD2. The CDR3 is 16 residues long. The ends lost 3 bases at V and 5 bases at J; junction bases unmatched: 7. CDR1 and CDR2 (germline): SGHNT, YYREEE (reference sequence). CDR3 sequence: CASSSQAGGLTGELFF. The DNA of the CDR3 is TGTGCCAGCAGCTCCCAAGCGGGAGGGCTAACCGGGGAGCTGTTTTTT.

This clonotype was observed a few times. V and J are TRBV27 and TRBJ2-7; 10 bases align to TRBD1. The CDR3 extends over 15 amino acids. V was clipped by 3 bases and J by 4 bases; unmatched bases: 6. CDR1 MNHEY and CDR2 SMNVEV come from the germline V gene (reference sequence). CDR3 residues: CASSFGGTGAYEQYF. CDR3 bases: TGTGCCAGCAGTTTCGGGGGGACAGGGGCATACGAGCAGTACTTC.

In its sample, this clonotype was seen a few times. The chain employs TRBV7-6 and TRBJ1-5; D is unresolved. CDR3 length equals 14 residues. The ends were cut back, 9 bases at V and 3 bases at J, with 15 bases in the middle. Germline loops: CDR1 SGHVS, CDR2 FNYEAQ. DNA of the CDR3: TGTGCCAGTTGCCCTGACGGTATCAATCAGCCCCAGCATTTT. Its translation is CASCPDGINQPQHF.

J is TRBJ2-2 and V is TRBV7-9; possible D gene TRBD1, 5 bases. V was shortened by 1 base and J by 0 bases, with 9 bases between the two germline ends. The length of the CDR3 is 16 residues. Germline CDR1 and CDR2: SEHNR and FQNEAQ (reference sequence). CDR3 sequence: CASSLETDPNTGELFF. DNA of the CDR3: TGTGCCAGCAGCTTAGAGACAGACCCGAACACCGGGGAGCTGTTTTTT.

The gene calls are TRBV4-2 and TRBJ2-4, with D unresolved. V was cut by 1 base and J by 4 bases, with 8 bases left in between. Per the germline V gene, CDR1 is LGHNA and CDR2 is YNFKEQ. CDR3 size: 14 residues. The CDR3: CASSQGVQKNIQYF. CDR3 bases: TGTGCCAGCAGCCAAGGGGTCCAGAAAAACATTCAGTACTTC.